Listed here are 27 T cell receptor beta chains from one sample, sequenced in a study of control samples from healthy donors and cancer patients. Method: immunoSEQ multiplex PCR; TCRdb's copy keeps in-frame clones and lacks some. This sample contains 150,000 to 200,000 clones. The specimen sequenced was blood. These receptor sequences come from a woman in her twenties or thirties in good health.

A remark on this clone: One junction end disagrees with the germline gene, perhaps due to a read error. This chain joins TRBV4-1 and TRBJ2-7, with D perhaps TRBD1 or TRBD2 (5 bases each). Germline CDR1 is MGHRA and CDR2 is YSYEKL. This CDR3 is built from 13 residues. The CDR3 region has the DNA TGCGCCAGCAGCCAAGACATCCGGGACCTAGCCCACTTC. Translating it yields CASSQDIRDLAHF.

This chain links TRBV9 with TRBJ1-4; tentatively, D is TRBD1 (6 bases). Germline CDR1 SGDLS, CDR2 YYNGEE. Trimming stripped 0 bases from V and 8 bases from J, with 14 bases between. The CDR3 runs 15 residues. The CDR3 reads CASSVANGGGEKLFF. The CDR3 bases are TGTGCCAGCAGCGTAGCTAACGGGGGCGGGGAAAAACTGTTTTTT.

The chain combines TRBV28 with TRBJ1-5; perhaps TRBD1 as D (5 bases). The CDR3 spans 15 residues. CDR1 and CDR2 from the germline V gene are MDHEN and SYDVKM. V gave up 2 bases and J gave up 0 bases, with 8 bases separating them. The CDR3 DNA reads TGTGCCAGCAGTTTAGTAGGGGATAGCAATCAGCCCCAGCATTTT. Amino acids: CASSLVGDSNQPQHF.

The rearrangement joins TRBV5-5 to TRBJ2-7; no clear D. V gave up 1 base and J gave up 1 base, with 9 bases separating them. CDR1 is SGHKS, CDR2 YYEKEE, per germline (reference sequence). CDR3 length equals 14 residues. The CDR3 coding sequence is TGTGCCAGCAGCTTGAGGATGATTTCCTACGAGCAGTACTTC. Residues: CASSLRMISYEQYF.

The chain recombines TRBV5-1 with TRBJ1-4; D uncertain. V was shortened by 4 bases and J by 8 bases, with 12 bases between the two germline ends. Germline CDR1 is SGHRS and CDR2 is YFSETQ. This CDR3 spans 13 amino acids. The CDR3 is CASSRVMEEKLFF. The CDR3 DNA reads TGCGCCAGCAGCAGGGTAATGGAAGAAAAACTGTTTTTT.

The CDR3: CASSFDPGTGSSVGAGELFF. The CDR3 region has the DNA TGTGCCAGCAGCTTCGACCCCGGGACAGGGTCTTCTGTAGGGGCCGGGGAGCTGTTTTTT. V and J are TRBV7-6 and TRBJ2-2; 9 nucleotides align to TRBD1. V lost 3 bases and J lost 6; bases outside the gene matches: 20. This CDR3 has 20 residues. The germline CDR1 and CDR2 sequences are SGHVS and FNYEAQ.

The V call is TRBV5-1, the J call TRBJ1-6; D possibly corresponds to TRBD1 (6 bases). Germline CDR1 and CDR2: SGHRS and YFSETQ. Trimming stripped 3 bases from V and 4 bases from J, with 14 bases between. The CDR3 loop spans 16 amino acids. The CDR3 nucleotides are TGCGCCAGCAGCTCCGAGGGGGGGCTATATAATTCACCCCTCCACTTT. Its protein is CASSSEGGLYNSPLHF. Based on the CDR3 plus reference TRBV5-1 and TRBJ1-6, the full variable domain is KAGVTQTPRYLIKTRGQQVTLSCSPISGHRSVSWYQQTPGQGLQFLFEYFSETQRNKGNFPGRFSGRQFSNSRSEMNVSTLELGDSALYLCASSSEGGLYNSPLHFGNGTRLTVT.

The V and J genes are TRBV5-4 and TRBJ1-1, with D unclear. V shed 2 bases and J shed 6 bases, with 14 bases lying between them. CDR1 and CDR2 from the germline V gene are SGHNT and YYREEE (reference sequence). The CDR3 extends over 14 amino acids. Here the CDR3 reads CASSFSGMGAEAFF. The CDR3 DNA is TGTGCCAGCAGCTTTAGTGGGATGGGAGCTGAAGCTTTCTTT.

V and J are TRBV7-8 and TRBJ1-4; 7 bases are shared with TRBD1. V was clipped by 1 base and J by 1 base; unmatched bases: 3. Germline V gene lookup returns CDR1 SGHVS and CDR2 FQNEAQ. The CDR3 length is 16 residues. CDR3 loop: CASSLGRGRTNEKLFF. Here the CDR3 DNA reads TGTGCCAGCAGCTTAGGAAGGGGGCGAACTAATGAAAAACTGTTTTTT.

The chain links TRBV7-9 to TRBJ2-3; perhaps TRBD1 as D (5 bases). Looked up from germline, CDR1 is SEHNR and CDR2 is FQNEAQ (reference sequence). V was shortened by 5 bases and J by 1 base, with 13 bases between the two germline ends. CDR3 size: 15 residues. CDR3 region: CASSIGVAGTDTQYF. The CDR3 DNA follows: TGTGCCAGCAGCATAGGGGTGGCAGGCACAGATACGCAGTATTTT.

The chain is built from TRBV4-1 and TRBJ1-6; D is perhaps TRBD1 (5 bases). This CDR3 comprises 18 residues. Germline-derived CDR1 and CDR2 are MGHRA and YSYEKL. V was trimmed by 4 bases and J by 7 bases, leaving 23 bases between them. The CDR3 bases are TGCGCCAGCAGCCCTAATGGCGCCCGGGGCGCTATGAATTCACCCCTCCACTTT. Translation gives CASSPNGARGAMNSPLHF.

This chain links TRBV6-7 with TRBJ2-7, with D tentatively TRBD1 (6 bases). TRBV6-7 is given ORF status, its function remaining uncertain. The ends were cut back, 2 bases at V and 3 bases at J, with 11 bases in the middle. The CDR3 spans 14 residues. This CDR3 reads CASSYEQGDYEQYF. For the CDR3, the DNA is TGTGCCAGCAGTTACGAACAGGGTGACTACGAGCAGTACTTC.

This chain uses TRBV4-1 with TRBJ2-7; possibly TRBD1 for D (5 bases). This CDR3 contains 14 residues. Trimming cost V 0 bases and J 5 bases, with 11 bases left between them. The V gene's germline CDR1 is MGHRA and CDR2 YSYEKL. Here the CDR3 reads CASSQDRAGNEQYF. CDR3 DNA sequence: TGCGCCAGCAGCCAAGATCGTGCAGGGAACGAGCAGTACTTC.

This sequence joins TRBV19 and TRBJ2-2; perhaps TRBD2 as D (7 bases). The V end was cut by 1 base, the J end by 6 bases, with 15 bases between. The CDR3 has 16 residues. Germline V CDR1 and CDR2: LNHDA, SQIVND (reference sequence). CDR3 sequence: CASSIGVRGAPGELFF. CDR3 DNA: TGTGCCAGTAGTATAGGTGTACGGGGGGCCCCCGGGGAGCTGTTTTTT. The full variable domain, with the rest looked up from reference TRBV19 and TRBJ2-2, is DGGITQSPKYLFRKEGQNVTLSCEQNLNHDAMYWYRQDPGQGLRLIYYSQIVNDFQKGDIAEGYSVSREKKESFPLTVTSAQKNPTAFYLCASSIGVRGAPGELFFGEGSRLTVL.

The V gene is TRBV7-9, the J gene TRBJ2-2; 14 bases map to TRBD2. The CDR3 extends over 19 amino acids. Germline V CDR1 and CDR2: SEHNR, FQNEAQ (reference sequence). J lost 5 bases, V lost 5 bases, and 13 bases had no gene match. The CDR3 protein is CASSPLHMGLAGVTGELFF. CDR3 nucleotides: TGTGCCAGCAGCCCCCTTCACATGGGACTAGCGGGGGTTACCGGGGAGCTGTTTTTT.

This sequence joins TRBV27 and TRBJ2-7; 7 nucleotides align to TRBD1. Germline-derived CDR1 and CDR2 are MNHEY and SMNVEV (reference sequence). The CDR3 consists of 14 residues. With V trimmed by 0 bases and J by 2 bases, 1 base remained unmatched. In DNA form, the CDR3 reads TGTGCCAGCAGTTTATCTACAGGGGCCTACGAGCAGTACTTC. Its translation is CASSLSTGAYEQYF.

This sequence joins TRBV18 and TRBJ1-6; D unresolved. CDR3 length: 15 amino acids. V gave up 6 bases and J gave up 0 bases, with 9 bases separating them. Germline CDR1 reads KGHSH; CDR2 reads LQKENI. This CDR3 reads CASSIRDSYNSPLHF. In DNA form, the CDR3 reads TGTGCCAGCTCGATCCGGGACTCCTATAATTCACCCCTCCACTTT.

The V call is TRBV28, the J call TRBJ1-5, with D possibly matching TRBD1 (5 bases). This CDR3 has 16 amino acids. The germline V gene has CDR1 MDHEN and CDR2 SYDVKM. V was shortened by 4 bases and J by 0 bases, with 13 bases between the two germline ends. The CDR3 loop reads CASSSRGRLSNQPQHF. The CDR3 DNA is TGTGCCAGCAGTTCCCGGGGCCGGCTTAGCAATCAGCCCCAGCATTTT. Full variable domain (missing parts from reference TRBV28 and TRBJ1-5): DVKVTQSSRYLVKRTGEKVFLECVQDMDHENMFWYRQDPGLGLRLIYFSYDVKMKEKGDIPEGYSVSREKKERFSLILESASTNQTSMYLCASSSRGRLSNQPQHFGDGTRLSIL.

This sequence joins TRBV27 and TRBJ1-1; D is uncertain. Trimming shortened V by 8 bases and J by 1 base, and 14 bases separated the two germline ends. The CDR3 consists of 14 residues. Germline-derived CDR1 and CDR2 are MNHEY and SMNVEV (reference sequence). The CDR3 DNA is TGTGCCAGCCGTCCGATGGTCGGGAACACTGAAGCTTTCTTT. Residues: CASRPMVGNTEAFF.

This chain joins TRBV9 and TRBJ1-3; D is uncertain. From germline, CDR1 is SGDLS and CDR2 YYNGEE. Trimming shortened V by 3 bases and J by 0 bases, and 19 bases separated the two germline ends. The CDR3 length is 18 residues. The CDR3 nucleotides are TGTGCCAGCAGCGGGCCCGACCCGACCGTCATCTCTGGAAACACCATATATTTT. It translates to CASSGPDPTVISGNTIYF.

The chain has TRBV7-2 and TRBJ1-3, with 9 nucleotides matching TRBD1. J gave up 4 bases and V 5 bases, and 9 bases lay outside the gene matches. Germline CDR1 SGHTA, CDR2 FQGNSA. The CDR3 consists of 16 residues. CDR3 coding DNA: TGTGCCAGCAGCGCGAACCGGGACAGGGTCGGAAACACCATATATTTT. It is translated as CASSANRDRVGNTIYF.

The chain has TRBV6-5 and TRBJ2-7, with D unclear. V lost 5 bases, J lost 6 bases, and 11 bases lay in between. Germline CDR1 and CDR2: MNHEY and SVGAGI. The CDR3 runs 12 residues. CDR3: CASSPFFGEQYF. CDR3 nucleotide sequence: TGTGCCAGCAGTCCCTTTTTTGGCGAGCAGTACTTC.

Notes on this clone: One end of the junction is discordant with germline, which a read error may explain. The CDR3 bases are TGTGCCAGCAGTCGACTGAACCCTGAAGCTTTCTTT. As protein: CASSRLNPEAFF. The J gene is TRBJ1-1, the V gene TRBV13; D unclear. The CDR3 consists of 12 residues. CDR1 and CDR2 (germline): PRHDT, FYEKMQ (reference sequence).

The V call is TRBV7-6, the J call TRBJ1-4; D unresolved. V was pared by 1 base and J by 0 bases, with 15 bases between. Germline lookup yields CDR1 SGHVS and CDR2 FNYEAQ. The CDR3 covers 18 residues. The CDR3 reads CASSLVPSYISTNEKLFF. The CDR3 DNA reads TGTGCCAGCAGCTTAGTACCCTCGTACATTTCAACTAATGAAAAACTGTTTTTT.

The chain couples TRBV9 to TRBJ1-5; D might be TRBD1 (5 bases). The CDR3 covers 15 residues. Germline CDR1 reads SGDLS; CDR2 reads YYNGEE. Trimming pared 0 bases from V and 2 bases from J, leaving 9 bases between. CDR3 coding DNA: TGTGCCAGCAGCGTAGCGGGGGATGGCAATCAGCCCCAGCATTTT. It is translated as CASSVAGDGNQPQHF.

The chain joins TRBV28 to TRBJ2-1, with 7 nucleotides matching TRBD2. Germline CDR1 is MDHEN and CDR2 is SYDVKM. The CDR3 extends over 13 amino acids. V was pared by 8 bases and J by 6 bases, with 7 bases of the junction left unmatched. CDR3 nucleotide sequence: TGTGCCAGCCGGGAGTCGGGGGGCAATGAGCAGTTCTTC. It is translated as CASRESGGNEQFF.

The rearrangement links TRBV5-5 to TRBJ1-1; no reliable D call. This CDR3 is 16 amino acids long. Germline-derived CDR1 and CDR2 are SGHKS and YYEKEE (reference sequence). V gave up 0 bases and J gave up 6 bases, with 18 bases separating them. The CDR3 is CASSLADGRERPEAFF. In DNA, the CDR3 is TGTGCCAGCAGCTTGGCCGATGGTAGGGAGAGACCTGAAGCTTTCTTT.